The present T cell receptor beta chain was sequenced within a study of T cells after yellow fever vaccination. Background on the study: It was SMART-Seq v4 Ultra Low Input that prepared the fractions with low cell numbers.

CDR3 size: 11 residues. Germline assignment: CDR1 SNHLY and CDR2 FYNNEI. Trimming pared 8 bases from V and 3 bases from J, leaving 5 bases between. TCRdb reprocessed the 5' RACE reads with MiXCR, giving one entry per CDR3 protein. The table records 340,000 or so distinct CDR3 sequences, around 12% of them present only once. This clonotype was counted at least ten times. The input for sequencing was CD4+ T cells sorted from PBMCs, taken 15 days after the yellow fever booster vaccination. The clonotype originates from a man aged 18 to 30 who received the YFV17D yellow fever vaccine. The chain combines TRBV2 with TRBJ2-1, with a possible D match to TRBD2 (5 bases). The CDR3 DNA follows: TGTGCCAGCCGGGGCTACAATGAGCAGTTCTTC. Translated: CASRGYNEQFF.